The clone carrying this T cell receptor (beta chain) was seen at least ten times. Its specificity is unknown. The data are from a study of identical twins. Overall study findings and caveats: Partly confounded zero-insertion analyses could result from invariant MAIT and iNKT cells.

This CDR3 has 15 amino acids. Germline assignment: CDR1 SGHRS and CDR2 YFSETQ. V lost 3 bases and J 5 bases, leaving 17 bases between the germline ends. MiXCR, run by TCRdb on the 5' RACE reads, gives a single entry per CDR3 protein. Seen here are 450,000 or so distinct CDR3 sequences, around 24% observed once, and the top ten hold 2.9%. This sample was shared with a second study, whose subject was T cells expressing NK-cell markers.

The gene calls are TRBV5-1 and TRBJ1-2; D remains ambiguous. Input material: CD4+ T cells sorted from blood. The receptor was isolated from a woman under 30 in good health. CDR3 loop: CASSSSPGIGYGYTF. In DNA form, the CDR3 reads TGCGCCAGCAGCTCATCCCCGGGGATAGGATATGGCTACACCTTC.